Following are 9 T cell receptor beta chains from one sample sequenced in a study of shared clonotypes between healthy human individuals. Assay: immunoSEQ multiplex PCR; the TCRdb copy retains only in-frame clones and omits some. The repertoire has roughly 2,500,000 clones, 93% of them found once; the top ten carry approximately 0.37%. The sample taken for sequencing was naive CD4+ T cells from PBMCs. Described subset: CD45RA+ positively selected. These receptor sequences come from a man younger than 35 in good health. Some clones in this sample may be carry-over from other donors' samples.

The chain joins TRBV2 to TRBJ2-5; D may be TRBD2 (6 bases). Trimming shortened V by 6 bases and J by 5 bases, and 22 bases separated the two germline ends. This CDR3 spans 16 amino acids. Germline V gene lookup returns CDR1 SNHLY and CDR2 FYNNEI. CDR3 nucleotides: TGTGCCAGCAGCGCGCCCCCCGGTAGGACTATGGAGACCCAGTACTTC. This gives the protein CASSAPPGRTMETQYF.

This CDR3 is CSAHRAAEQYF. As DNA, the CDR3 is TGCAGTGCTCACCGAGCCGCCGAGCAGTACTTC. V and J are TRBV20-1 and TRBJ2-7, with D unclear. This CDR3 is 11 amino acids long. V was pared by 5 bases and J by 6 bases, with 11 bases between. Germline-derived CDR1 and CDR2 are DFQATT and SNEGSKA (reference sequence).

The chain uses TRBV11-2 and TRBJ2-3; TRBD1 aligns across 7 bases. Per germline, CDR1 SGHAT and CDR2 FQNNGV. The CDR3 length is 16 residues. V gave up 5 bases and J gave up 0 bases; unmatched junction bases: 8. CDR3 nucleotide sequence: TGTGCCAGCAGCCCACAGGGGCGGCGTAGCACAGATACGCAGTATTTT. Translating gives CASSPQGRRSTDTQYF.

V usage is TRBV15 and J usage is TRBJ2-1; D is perhaps TRBD2 (6 bases). The CDR3 is made up of 17 amino acids. With 4 bases removed from V and 0 bases from J, the gap between germline ends came to 16 bases. CDR1 LNHNV and CDR2 YYDKDF come from the germline V gene (reference sequence). CDR3 amino acids: CATSTRLVLSSYNEQFF. The CDR3, as DNA: TGTGCCACCAGCACTCGACTAGTTTTAAGCTCCTACAATGAGCAGTTCTTC.

This chain uses TRBV28 with TRBJ2-7, with a weak D call TRBD2 (5 bases). From germline, CDR1 is MDHEN and CDR2 SYDVKM. The CDR3 has 15 residues. Trimming left V 5 bases short and J 2 bases short, with 16 bases between. The CDR3 region is CASSPPGDLAYEQYF. The CDR3 nucleotides are TGTGCCAGCAGTCCTCCCGGGGATCTAGCCTACGAGCAGTACTTC. The complete variable domain, with remaining parts taken from reference TRBV28 and TRBJ2-7, reads DVKVTQSSRYLVKRTGEKVFLECVQDMDHENMFWYRQDPGLGLRLIYFSYDVKMKEKGDIPEGYSVSREKKERFSLILESASTNQTSMYLCASSPPGDLAYEQYFGPGTRLTVT.

The chain combines TRBV9 with TRBJ1-3; D is perhaps TRBD1 (5 bases). Germline loops: CDR1 SGDLS, CDR2 YYNGEE. The V gene lost 7 bases and the J gene lost 3 bases, with 20 bases spanning the gap. This CDR3 is 16 amino acids long. As DNA, the CDR3 is TGTGCCAGCGGTCAATCGACAGTCGTTTATGGAAACACCATATATTTT. This sequence encodes CASGQSTVVYGNTIYF.

This chain connects TRBV5-8 to TRBJ1-6; no definite D call. The V gene's germline CDR1 is SGHTS and CDR2 YDEGEE. V was pared by 10 bases and J by 8 bases, with 16 bases between. This CDR3 comprises 13 residues. The CDR3 reads CARGPGTHSPLHF. The CDR3 DNA sequence: TGTGCCCGAGGGCCAGGTACCCATTCACCCCTCCACTTT.

The chain recombines TRBV4-2 with TRBJ2-3; maybe TRBD2 (6 bases). Germline CDR1 and CDR2: LGHNA and YNFKEQ. This CDR3 spans 15 amino acids. V lost 3 bases and J 2 bases, leaving 12 bases between the germline ends. CDR3 nucleotides: TGTGCCAGCAGCCAGGGCGGGGCAGACACAGATACGCAGTATTTT. Translated: CASSQGGADTDTQYF.

Points on this clone: Other DNA variants within this sample encode the same CDR3. The V call is TRBV19, the J call TRBJ2-7, with 7 nucleotides matching TRBD1. The CDR3 runs 14 residues. V lost 4 bases, J lost 0 bases, and 3 bases stayed unmatched. Germline CDR1 reads LNHDA; CDR2 reads SQIVND (reference sequence). The CDR3 DNA follows: TGTGCCAGTAGTAGACAGGGAAGCTCCTACGAGCAGTACTTC. This translates into CASSRQGSSYEQYF.